A selection of T cell receptor beta chains follows, all from one sample in a study of beta chain bispecific antibodies for T cell cancers. TCRdb re-called the 5' RACE reads through MiXCR, storing one row per CDR3 protein. The data show over 20,000 distinct CDR3 sequences, approximately 2.6% seen once. These receptors' antigens are unknown. What was sequenced was healthy donor T cells cultured with leukemia cells. The receptors were gathered from a human donor in good health. Some clones in this sample may be carry-over from other donors' samples. The CDR3 runs from the conserved cysteine through the conserved F or W. Each record gives: J gene, clone size, D gene, V gene, CDR3 DNA, CDR3 protein. A D gene is named only where the DNA matches it firmly. Clone size is given for some rows only: seen once, a few or many times, or a class if the clone is expanded.

j_gene: TRBJ2-6
abundance: many
d_gene: .
v_gene: TRBV9
CDR3nt: TGTGCCAGCACTGGGACAACAGGACCTGGGGCCAACGTCCTGACTTTC
CDR3aa: CASTGTTGPGANVLTF

j_gene: TRBJ1-5
abundance: many
d_gene: .
v_gene: TRBV28
CDR3nt: TGTGCCAGCAGGCGGGGGGCAGGGGATGATCAGCCCCAGCATTTT
CDR3aa: CASRRGAGDDQPQHF

j_gene: TRBJ2-1
abundance: .
d_gene: .
v_gene: TRBV7-2
CDR3nt: TGTGCCAGCAGCTTAGCGCAACTCTCTTACAATGAGCAGTTCTTC
CDR3aa: CASSLAQLSYNEQFF

j_gene: TRBJ2-1
abundance: few
d_gene: .
v_gene: TRBV13
CDR3nt: TGTGCCAGCAGCTACAGCGTGACTCCCTACAATGAGCAGTTCTTC
CDR3aa: CASSYSVTPYNEQFF

j_gene: TRBJ2-3
abundance: many
d_gene: .
v_gene: TRBV10-3
CDR3nt: TGTGCCATCACCTCACGTGGCGGGGGCACAGATACGCAGTATTTT
CDR3aa: CAITSRGGGTDTQYF

j_gene: TRBJ2-5
abundance: many
d_gene: TRBD1
v_gene: TRBV9
CDR3nt: TGTGCCAGCAGCGTGGACAGGGGTCGAGAGACCCAGTACTTC
CDR3aa: CASSVDRGRETQYF

j_gene: TRBJ1-2
abundance: many
d_gene: TRBD1
v_gene: TRBV6-5
CDR3nt: TGTGCCAGCAGTTACGCTTCGGGACAGACCTATGGCTACACCTTC
CDR3aa: CASSYASGQTYGYTF

j_gene: TRBJ1-2
abundance: many
d_gene: .
v_gene: TRBV6-5
CDR3nt: TGTGCCAGCAGTTACATCAGGGACCGCGAGGGCTACACCTTC
CDR3aa: CASSYIRDREGYTF

j_gene: TRBJ1-1
abundance: .
d_gene: .
v_gene: TRBV19
CDR3nt: TGTGCCAGTAGTTCGGGGGGCACCTCCACTGAAGCTTTCTTT
CDR3aa: CASSSGGTSTEAFF

j_gene: TRBJ2-1
abundance: medium-sized
d_gene: .
v_gene: TRBV11-2
CDR3nt: TGTGCCAGCAGCTTAGTTGGGACTGTCGATGAGCAGTTCTTC
CDR3aa: CASSLVGTVDEQFF

j_gene: TRBJ2-7
abundance: medium-sized
d_gene: TRBD2
v_gene: TRBV29-1
CDR3nt: TGCAGCGTTTTCGACCCCGGGGCAGCCGGGGGGGTCGAGCAGTACTTC
CDR3aa: CSVFDPGAAGGVEQYF

j_gene: TRBJ1-5
abundance: .
d_gene: .
v_gene: TRBV12-3/TRBV12-4
CDR3nt: TGTGCCAGCAGCCCACCCGGTGGGGCCCAGCATTTT
CDR3aa: CASSPPGGAQHF

j_gene: TRBJ1-5
abundance: few
d_gene: .
v_gene: TRBV19
CDR3nt: TGTGCCAGTAGTATAGCGACCGATCAGCCCCAGCATTTT
CDR3aa: CASSIATDQPQHF

j_gene: TRBJ2-5
abundance: many
d_gene: .
v_gene: TRBV2
CDR3nt: TGTGCCAGCAGTGGGGACCCGGGGGAAGGACTGGCAAAAGAGACCCAGTACTTC
CDR3aa: CASSGDPGEGLAKETQYF

j_gene: TRBJ1-2
abundance: many
d_gene: TRBD1
v_gene: TRBV12-3/TRBV12-4
CDR3nt: TGTGCCAGCAGTTCCTCGATCCCGGGACAGGGGACCACCTTC
CDR3aa: CASSSSIPGQGTTF

j_gene: TRBJ2-1
abundance: many
d_gene: .
v_gene: TRBV4-1
CDR3nt: TGCGCCAGCAGCCAAGTATCGAGTACCAATGAGCAGTTCTTC
CDR3aa: CASSQVSSTNEQFF

j_gene: TRBJ1-1
abundance: many
d_gene: .
v_gene: TRBV5-1
CDR3nt: TGCGCCAGCAGCCTCGAGGGGGGTTTCCTGGCTGAAGCTTTCTTT
CDR3aa: CASSLEGGFLAEAFF

j_gene: TRBJ2-1
abundance: .
d_gene: .
v_gene: TRBV10-3
CDR3nt: TGTGCCATCAGCACGGGGGGCGAAGGATCCTACAATGAGCAGTTCTTC
CDR3aa: CAISTGGEGSYNEQFF

j_gene: TRBJ2-5
abundance: many
d_gene: TRBD1
v_gene: TRBV27
CDR3nt: TGTGCCAGCAGTTCCCGTCAGGGGGAAGAGACCCAGTACTTC
CDR3aa: CASSSRQGEETQYF

j_gene: TRBJ1-4
abundance: many
d_gene: .
v_gene: TRBV6-5
CDR3nt: TGTGCCAGCAGTTACTCTTGGCAGCGAATGGACAAGGGTGAAAAACTGTTTTTT
CDR3aa: CASSYSWQRMDKGEKLFF

j_gene: TRBJ1-1
abundance: few
d_gene: .
v_gene: TRBV5-6
CDR3nt: TGTGCCAGCAGCTTGGAGACAGGAGTTTACACTGAAGCTTTCTTT
CDR3aa: CASSLETGVYTEAFF

j_gene: TRBJ1-3
abundance: .
d_gene: .
v_gene: TRBV10-1
CDR3nt: TGCGCCAGCAGTGAAAATTATATCAGGGCCTCCGGAGACACCATATATTTT
CDR3aa: CASSENYIRASGDTIYF

j_gene: TRBJ1-5
abundance: many
d_gene: TRBD1
v_gene: TRBV9
CDR3nt: TGTGCCAGCAGCGTAGCTACAGGGGACCGAAAGCCCCAGCATTTT
CDR3aa: CASSVATGDRKPQHF

j_gene: TRBJ1-1
abundance: .
d_gene: .
v_gene: TRBV5-4
CDR3nt: TGTGCCAGCAGCTTTGGGGTGAGCACTGAAGCTTTCTTT
CDR3aa: CASSFGVSTEAFF

j_gene: TRBJ2-1
abundance: many
d_gene: TRBD2
v_gene: TRBV5-1
CDR3nt: TGCGCCAGCAGCCTTGTTCTAGCGGGGGGGTTCTACAATGAGCAGTTCTTC
CDR3aa: CASSLVLAGGFYNEQFF

j_gene: TRBJ1-2
abundance: .
d_gene: TRBD1
v_gene: TRBV30
CDR3nt: TGTGCCTGGAGCGAACAGGGGTACCATGGCTACACCTTC
CDR3aa: CAWSEQGYHGYTF

j_gene: TRBJ2-2
abundance: many
d_gene: .
v_gene: TRBV24-1
CDR3nt: TGTGCCACCAGTGACTGGACCGGGGAGCTGTTTTTT
CDR3aa: CATSDWTGELFF